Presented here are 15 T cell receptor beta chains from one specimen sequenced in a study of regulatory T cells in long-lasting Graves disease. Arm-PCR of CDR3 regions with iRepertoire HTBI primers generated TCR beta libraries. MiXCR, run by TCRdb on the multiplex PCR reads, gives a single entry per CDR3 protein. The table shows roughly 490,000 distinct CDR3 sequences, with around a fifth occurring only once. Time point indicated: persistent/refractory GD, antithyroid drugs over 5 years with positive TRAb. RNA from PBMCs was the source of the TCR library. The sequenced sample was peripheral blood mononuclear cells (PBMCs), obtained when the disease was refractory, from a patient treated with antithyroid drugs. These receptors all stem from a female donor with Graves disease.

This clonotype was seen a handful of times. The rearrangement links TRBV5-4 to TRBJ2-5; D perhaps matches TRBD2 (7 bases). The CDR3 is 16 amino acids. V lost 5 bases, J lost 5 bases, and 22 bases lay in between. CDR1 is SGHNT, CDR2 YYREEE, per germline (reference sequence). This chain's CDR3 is CASSQFGAGRGETQYF. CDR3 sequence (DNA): TGTGCCAGCAGTCAGTTTGGGGCAGGGAGGGGGGAGACCCAGTACTTC.

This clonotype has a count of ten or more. The CDR3 nucleotides read TGCAGTGCTGGCAAGGCTTGGGGCTACACCTTC. It is translated as CSAGKAWGYTF. The V gene is TRBV20-1, the J gene TRBJ1-2; D call uncertain. Germline values: CDR1 DFQATT, CDR2 SNEGSKA (reference sequence). V was shortened by 5 bases and J by 8 bases, with 12 bases between the two germline ends. The CDR3 is 11 amino acids.

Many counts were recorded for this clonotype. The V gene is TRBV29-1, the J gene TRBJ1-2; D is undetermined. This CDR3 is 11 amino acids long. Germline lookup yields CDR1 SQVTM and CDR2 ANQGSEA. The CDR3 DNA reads TGCAGTGTGACTGGGCCTTATGGCTACACCTTC. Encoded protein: CSVTGPYGYTF. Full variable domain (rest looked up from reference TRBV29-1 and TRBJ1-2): SAVISQKPSRDICQRGTSLTIQCQVDSQVTMMFWYRQQPGQSLTLIATANQGSEATYESGFVIDKFPISRPNLTFSTLTVSNMSPEDSSIYLCSVTGPYGYTFGSGTRLTVV.

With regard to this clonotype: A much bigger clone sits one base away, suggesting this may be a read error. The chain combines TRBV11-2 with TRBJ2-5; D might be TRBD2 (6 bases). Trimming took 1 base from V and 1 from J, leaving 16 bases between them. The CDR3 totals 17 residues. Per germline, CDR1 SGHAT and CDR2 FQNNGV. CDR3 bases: TGTGCCAGCAGCTTAGCTTTCGGGAGTCTAATCCAAGAGACCCAGTACTTC. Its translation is CASSLAFGSLIQETQYF.

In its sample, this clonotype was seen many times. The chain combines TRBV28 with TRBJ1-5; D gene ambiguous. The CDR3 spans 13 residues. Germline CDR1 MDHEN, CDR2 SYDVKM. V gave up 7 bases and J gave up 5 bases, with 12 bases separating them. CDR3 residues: CASTKRADQPQHF. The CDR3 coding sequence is TGTGCCAGCACTAAACGCGCGGATCAGCCCCAGCATTTT.

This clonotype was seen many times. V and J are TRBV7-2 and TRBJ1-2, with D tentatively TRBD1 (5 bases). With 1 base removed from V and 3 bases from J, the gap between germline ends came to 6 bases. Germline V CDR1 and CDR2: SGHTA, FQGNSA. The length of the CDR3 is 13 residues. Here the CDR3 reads CASSLEGDYGYTF. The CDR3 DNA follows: TGTGCCAGCAGCTTAGAAGGGGACTATGGCTACACCTTC.

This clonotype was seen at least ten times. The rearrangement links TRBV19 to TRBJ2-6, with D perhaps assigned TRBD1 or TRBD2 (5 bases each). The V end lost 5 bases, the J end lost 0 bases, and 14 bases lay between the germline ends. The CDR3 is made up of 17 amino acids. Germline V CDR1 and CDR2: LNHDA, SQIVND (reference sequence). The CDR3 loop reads CASSYRGLSSGANVLTF. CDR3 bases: TGTGCCAGTAGTTACCGGGGCTTGAGCTCTGGGGCCAACGTCCTGACTTTC. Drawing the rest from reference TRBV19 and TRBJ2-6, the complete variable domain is DGGITQSPKYLFRKEGQNVTLSCEQNLNHDAMYWYRQDPGQGLRLIYYSQIVNDFQKGDIAEGYSVSREKKESFPLTVTSAQKNPTAFYLCASSYRGLSSGANVLTFGAGSRLTVL.

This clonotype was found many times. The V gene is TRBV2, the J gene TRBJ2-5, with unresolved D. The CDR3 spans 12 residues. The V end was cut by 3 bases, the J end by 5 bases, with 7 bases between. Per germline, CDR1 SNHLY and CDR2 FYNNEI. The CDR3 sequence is CASSDLRETQYF. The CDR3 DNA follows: TGTGCCAGCAGTGACCTACGGGAGACCCAGTACTTC.

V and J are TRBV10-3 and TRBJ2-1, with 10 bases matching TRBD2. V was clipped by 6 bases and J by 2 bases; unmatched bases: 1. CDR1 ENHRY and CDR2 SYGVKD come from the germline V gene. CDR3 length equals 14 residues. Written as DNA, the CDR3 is TGTGCCATCAGGGGACTAGCGACCTACAATGAGCAGTTCTTC. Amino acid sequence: CAIRGLATYNEQFF.

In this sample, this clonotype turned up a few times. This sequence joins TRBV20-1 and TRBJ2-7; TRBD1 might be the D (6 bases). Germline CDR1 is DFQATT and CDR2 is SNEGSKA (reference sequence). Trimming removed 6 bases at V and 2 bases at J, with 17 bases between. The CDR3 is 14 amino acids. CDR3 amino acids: CSAQGQGNPYEQYF. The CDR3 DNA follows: TGCAGTGCCCAGGGGCAGGGGAACCCCTACGAGCAGTACTTC.

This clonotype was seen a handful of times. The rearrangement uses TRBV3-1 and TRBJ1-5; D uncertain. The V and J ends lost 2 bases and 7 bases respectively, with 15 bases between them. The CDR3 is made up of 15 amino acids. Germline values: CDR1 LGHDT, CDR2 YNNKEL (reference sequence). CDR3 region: CASSQKGSGSQPQHF. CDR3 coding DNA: TGTGCCAGCAGCCAAAAAGGGTCAGGTTCACAGCCCCAGCATTTT. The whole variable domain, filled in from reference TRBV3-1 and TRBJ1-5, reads DTAVSQTPKYLVTQMGNDKSIKCEQNLGHDTMYWYKQDSKKFLKIMFSYNNKELIINETVPNRFSPKSPDKAHLNLHINSLELGDSAVYFCASSQKGSGSQPQHFGDGTRLSIL.

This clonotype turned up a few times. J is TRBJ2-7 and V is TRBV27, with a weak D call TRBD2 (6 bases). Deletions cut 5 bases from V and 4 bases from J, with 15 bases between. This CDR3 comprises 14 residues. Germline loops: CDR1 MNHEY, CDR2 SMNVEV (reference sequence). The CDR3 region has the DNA TGTGCCAGCAGTCGGGGGACGAACAGGTACGAGCAGTACTTC. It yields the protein CASSRGTNRYEQYF.

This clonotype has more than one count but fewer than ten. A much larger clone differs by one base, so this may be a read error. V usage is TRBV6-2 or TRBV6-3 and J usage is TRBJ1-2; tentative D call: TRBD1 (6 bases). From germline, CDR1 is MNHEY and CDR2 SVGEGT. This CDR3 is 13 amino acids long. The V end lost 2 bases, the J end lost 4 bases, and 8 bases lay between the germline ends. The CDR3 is CASSYRGGYGYTF. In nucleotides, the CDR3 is TGTGCCAGCAGTTACAGGGGGGGCTATGGCTACACCTTC.

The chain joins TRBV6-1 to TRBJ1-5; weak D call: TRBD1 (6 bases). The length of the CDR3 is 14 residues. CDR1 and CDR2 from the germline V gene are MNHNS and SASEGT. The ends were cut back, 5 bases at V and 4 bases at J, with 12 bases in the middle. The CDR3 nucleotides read TGTGCCAGCAGTAAGGACAGCCAGAATCAGCCCCAGCATTTT. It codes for CASSKDSQNQPQHF.

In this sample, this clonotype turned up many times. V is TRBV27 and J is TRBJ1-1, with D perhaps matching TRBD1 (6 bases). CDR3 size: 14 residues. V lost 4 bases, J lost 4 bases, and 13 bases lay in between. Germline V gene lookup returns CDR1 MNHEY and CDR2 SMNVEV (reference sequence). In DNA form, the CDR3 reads TGTGCCAGCAGTTCACAGGGATTGGGCACTGAAGCTTTCTTT. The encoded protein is CASSSQGLGTEAFF.